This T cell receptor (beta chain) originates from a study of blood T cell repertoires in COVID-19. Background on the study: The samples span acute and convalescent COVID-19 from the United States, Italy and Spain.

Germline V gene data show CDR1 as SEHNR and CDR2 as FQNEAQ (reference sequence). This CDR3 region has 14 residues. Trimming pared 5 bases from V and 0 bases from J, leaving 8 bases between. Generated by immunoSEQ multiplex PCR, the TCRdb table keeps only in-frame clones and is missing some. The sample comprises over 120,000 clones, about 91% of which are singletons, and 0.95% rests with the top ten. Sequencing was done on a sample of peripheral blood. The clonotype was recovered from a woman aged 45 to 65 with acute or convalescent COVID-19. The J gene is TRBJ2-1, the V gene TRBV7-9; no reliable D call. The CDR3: CASSPLSSYNEQFF. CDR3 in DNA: TGTGCCAGCAGCCCATTGAGCTCCTACAATGAGCAGTTCTTC.